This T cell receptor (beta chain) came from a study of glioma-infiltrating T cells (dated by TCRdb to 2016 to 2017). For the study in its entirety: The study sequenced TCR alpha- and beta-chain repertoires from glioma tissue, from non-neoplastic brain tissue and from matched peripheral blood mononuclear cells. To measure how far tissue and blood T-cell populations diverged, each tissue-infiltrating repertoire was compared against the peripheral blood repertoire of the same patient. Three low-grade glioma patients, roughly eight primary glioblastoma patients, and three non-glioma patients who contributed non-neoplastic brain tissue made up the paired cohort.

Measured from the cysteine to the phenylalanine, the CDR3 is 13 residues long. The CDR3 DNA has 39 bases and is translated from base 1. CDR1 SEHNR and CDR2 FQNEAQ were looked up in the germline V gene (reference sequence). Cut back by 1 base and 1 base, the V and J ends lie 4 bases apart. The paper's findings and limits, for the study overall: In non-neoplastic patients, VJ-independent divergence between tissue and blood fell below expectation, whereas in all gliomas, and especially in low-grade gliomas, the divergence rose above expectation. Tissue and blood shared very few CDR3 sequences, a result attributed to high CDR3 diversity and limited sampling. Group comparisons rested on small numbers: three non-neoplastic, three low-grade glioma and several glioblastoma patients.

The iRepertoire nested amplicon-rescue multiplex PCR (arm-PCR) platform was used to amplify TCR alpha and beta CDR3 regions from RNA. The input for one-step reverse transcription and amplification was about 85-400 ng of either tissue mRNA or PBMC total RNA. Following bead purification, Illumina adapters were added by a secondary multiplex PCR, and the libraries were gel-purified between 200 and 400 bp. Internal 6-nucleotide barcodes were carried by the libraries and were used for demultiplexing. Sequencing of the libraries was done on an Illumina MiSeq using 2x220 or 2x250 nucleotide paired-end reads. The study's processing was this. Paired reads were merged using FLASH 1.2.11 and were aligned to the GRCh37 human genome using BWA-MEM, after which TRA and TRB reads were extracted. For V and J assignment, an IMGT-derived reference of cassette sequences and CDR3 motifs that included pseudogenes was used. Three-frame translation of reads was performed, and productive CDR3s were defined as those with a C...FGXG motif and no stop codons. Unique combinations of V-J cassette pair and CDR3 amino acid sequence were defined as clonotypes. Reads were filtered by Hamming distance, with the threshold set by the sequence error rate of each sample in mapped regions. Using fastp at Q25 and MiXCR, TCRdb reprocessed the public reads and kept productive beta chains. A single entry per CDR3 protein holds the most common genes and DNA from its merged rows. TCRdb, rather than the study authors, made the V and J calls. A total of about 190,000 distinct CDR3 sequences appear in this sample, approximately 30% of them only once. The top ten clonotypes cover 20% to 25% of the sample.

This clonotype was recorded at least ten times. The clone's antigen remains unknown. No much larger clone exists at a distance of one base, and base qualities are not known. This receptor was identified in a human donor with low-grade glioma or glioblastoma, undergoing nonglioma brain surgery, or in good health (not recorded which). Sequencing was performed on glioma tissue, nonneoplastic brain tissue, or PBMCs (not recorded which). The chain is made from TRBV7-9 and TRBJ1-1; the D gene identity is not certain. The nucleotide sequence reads TGTGCCAGCAGCTTAGAGACGAACACTGAAGCTTTCTTT. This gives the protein CASSLETNTEAFF. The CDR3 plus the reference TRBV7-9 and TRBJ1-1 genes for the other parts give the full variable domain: DTGVSQNPRHKITKRGQNVTFRCDPISEHNRLYWYRQTLGQGPEFLTYFQNEAQLEKSRLLSDRFSAERPKGSFSTLEIQRTEQGDSAMYLCASSLETNTEAFFGQGTRLTVV.